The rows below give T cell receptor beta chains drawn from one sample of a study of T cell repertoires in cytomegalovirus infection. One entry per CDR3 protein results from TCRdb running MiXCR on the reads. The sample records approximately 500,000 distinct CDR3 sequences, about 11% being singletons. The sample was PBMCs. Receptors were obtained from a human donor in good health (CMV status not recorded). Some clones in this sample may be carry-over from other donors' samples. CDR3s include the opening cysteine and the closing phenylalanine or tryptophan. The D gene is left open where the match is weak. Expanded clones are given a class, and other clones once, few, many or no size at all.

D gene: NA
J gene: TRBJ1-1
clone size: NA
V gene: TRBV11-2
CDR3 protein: CASSSRTANTEAFF
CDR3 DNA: TGTGCCAGCAGCTCCCGGACGGCGAACACTGAAGCTTTCTTT

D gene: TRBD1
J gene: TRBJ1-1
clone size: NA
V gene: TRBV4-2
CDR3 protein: CASSHRGLRDTEAFF
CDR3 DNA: TGTGCCAGCAGCCACAGGGGGCTAAGGGACACTGAAGCTTTCTTT

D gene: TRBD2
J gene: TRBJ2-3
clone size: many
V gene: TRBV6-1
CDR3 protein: CASSEREGTDTQYF
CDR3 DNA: TGTGCCAGCAGTGAGCGGGAGGGGACAGATACGCAGTATTTT

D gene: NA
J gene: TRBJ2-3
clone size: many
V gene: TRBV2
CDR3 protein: CATPPPGLTTDTQYF
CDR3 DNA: TGTGCCACCCCCCCCCCGGGACTCACCACAGATACGCAGTATTTT

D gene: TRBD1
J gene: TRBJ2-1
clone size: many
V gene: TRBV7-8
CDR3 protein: CASSSGQDTMSTHQQFF
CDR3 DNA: TGTGCCAGCAGCTCGGGACAGGACACAATGAGCACTCACCAGCAGTTCTTC

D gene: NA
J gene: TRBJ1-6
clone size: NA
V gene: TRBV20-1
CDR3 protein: CSAEFGGANNSPLHF
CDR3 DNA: TGCAGTGCTGAGTTCGGGGGCGCAAATAATTCACCCCTCCACTTT

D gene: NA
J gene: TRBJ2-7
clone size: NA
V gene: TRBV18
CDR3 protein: CASSIDIYYEQYF
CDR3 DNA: TGTGCCAGCTCAATCGACATTTACTACGAGCAGTACTTC

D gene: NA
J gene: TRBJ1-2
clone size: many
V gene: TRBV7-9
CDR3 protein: CASSSQGFLYGYTF
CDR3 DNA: TGTGCCAGCAGCAGCCAGGGATTTCTCTATGGCTACACCTTC

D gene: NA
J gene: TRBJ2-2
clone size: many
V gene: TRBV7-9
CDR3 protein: CASSPPLRENTGELFF
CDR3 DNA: TGTGCCAGCAGCCCCCCCCTTCGGGAGAACACCGGGGAGCTGTTTTTT

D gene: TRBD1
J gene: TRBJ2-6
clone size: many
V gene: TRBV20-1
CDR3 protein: CSAEALRGRVSAGANVLTF
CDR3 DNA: TGCAGTGCGGAAGCTCTCAGGGGGCGGGTATCGGCTGGGGCCAACGTCCTGACTTTC

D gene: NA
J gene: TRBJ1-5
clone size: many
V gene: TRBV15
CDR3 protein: CATAWGKGQPQHF
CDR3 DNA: TGTGCCACCGCTTGGGGTAAAGGCCAGCCCCAGCATTTT

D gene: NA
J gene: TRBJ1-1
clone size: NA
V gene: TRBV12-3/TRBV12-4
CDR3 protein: CASGLDRLNTEAFF
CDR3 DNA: TGTGCCAGCGGTTTAGACAGGTTGAACACTGAAGCTTTCTTT

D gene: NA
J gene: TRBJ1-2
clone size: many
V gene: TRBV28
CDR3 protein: CASSFRGGGYTF
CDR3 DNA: TGTGCCAGCAGTTTCCGAGGGGGAGGCTACACCTTC

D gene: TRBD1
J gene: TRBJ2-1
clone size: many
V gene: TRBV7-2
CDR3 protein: CASSLSQGAYNEQFF
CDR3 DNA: TGTGCCAGCAGCTTATCGCAGGGGGCATACAATGAGCAGTTCTTC

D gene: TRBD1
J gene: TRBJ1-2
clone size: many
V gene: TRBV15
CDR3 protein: CATSFRDRGPGGGYTF
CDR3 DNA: TGTGCCACCAGCTTCCGGGACAGGGGACCAGGGGGTGGCTACACCTTC

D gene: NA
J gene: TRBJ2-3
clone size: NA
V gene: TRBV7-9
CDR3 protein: CASSPRGRVHTQYF
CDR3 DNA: TGTGCCAGCAGCCCCCGCGGCAGGGTGCATACGCAGTATTTT

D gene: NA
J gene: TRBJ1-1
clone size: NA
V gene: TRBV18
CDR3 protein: CASSPRAGQLNTEAFF
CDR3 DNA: TGTGCCAGCTCACCGCGCGCAGGTCAGCTGAACACTGAAGCTTTCTTT

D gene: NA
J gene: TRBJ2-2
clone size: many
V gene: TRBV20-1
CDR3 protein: CSARDPQRQANTGELFF
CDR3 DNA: TGCAGTGCTAGAGATCCCCAGCGGCAAGCGAACACCGGGGAGCTGTTTTTT

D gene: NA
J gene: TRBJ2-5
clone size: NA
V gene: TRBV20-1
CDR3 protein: CSARSTDETQYF
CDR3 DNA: TGCAGTGCTAGATCTACCGATGAGACCCAGTACTTC

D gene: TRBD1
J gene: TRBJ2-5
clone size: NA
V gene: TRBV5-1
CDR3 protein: CASSLDRGLFQETQYF
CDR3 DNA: TGCGCCAGCAGCCTGGACAGGGGCTTATTCCAAGAGACCCAGTACTTC

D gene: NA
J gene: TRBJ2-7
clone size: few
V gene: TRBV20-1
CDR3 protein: CSARPSTAATAYEQYF
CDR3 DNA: TGCAGTGCTAGACCATCGACTGCAGCGACAGCCTACGAGCAGTACTTC

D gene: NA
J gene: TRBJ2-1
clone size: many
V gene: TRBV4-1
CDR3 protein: CASSQGLARGTKNEQFF
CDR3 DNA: TGCGCCAGCAGCCAAGGGTTAGCGAGGGGGACGAAGAATGAGCAGTTCTTC

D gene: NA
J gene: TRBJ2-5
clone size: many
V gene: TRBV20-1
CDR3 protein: CSARDPVETQYF
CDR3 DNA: TGCAGTGCTAGAGATCCTGTGGAGACCCAGTACTTC

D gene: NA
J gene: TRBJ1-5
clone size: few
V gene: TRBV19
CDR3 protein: CASRNLRVSNQPQHF
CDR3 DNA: TGTGCCAGTAGGAACCTCAGGGTTAGCAATCAGCCCCAGCATTTT

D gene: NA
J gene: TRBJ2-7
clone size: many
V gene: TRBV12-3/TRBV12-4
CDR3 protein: CASSFLLQGFYEQYF
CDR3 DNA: TGTGCCAGCAGTTTTCTCCTACAGGGTTTCTACGAGCAGTACTTC

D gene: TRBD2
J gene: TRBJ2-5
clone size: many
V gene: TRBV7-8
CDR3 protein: CASSLVPGTSGGEETQYF
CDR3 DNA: TGTGCCAGCAGCTTAGTGCCCGGGACTAGCGGGGGGGAAGAGACCCAGTACTTC

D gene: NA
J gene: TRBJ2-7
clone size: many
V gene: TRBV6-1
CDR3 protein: CASSEDDSPYEQYF
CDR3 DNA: TGTGCCAGCAGTGAAGATGACAGCCCTTACGAGCAGTACTTC

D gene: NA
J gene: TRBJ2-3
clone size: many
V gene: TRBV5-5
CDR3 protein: CASISDGDTQYF
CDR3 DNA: TGTGCCAGCATTTCGGACGGAGATACGCAGTATTTT

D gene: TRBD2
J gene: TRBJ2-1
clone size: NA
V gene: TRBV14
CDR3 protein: CASSLPGLALNEQFF
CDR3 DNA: TGTGCCAGCAGCCTCCCGGGACTAGCGCTCAATGAGCAGTTCTTC

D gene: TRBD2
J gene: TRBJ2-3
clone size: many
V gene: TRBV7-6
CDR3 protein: CASSLEVAWREGLGDTQYF
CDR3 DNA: TGTGCCAGCAGCTTAGAAGTCGCGTGGCGGGAGGGCCTTGGGGATACGCAGTATTTT

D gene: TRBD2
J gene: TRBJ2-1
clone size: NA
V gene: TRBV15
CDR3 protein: CATSRASGTSGGGYEQFF
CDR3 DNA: TGTGCCACCAGCAGAGCCTCCGGGACTAGCGGGGGGGGGTATGAGCAGTTCTTC

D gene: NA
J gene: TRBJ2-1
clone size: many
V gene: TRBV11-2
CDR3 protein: CASSLEYTNEQFF
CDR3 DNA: TGTGCCAGCAGCTTAGAGTATACCAATGAGCAGTTCTTC

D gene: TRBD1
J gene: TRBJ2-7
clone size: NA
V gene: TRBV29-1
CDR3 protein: CSVEPGQGNEQYF
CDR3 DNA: TGCAGCGTTGAACCGGGACAGGGAAACGAGCAGTACTTC

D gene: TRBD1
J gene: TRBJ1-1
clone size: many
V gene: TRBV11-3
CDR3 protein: CASSSDGQGKAFF
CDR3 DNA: TGTGCCAGCAGCTCCGACGGACAGGGGAAGGCTTTCTTT

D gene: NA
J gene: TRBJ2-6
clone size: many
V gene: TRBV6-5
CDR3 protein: CASRGRTISGANVLTF
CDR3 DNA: TGTGCCAGCAGAGGGAGAACCATCTCTGGGGCCAACGTCCTGACTTTC

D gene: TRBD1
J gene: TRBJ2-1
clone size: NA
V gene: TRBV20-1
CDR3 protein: CSASDRGSYNEQFF
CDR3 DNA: TGCAGTGCTTCTGACAGGGGGTCTTACAATGAGCAGTTCTTC

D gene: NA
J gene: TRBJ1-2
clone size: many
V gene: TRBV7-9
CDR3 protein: CASSLPGPVVYGYTF
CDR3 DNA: TGTGCCAGCAGCCTCCCGGGACCGGTGGTGTATGGCTACACCTTC

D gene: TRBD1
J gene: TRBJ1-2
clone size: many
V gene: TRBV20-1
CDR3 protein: CSANNFVGQGANGYTF
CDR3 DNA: TGCAGTGCTAACAATTTCGTGGGACAGGGGGCGAATGGCTACACCTTC

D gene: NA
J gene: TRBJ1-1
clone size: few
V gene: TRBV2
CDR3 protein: CASLLGFLNTEAFF
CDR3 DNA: TGTGCCAGTCTCCTCGGATTTTTGAACACTGAAGCTTTCTTT

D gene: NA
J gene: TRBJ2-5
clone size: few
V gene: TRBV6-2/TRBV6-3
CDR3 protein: CASSYSIETQYF
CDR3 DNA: TGTGCCAGCAGTTACTCGATAGAGACCCAGTACTTC

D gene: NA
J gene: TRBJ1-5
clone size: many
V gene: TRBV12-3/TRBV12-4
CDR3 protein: CASSSTGLGDQPQHF
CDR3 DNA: TGTGCCAGCAGTTCGACAGGTCTGGGGGATCAGCCCCAGCATTTT